The subject of this entry is one T cell receptor (beta chain). Naive CD8 cells, CD45RO-negative and positively selected for CCR7, excluded terminally differentiated effector memory CD45RA+ cells. The data originate from a study of shared clonotypes between healthy human individuals. Study in general: The cohort had a couple of women and a few men, ages 18 to 49.

Libraries were prepared by immunoSEQ multiplex PCR; TCRdb keeps only in-frame clonotypes and omits some of them. The data show hundreds of thousands of clones, with about 92% seen just once and 24% held by the top ten. Germline CDR1 is SGHRS and CDR2 is YFSETQ. This CDR3 is 14 amino acids long. The V and J ends lost 0 bases and 3 bases, in that order; junction bases with no gene match: 0. Sequencing was carried out using naive CD8+ T cells sorted from blood. The sequence was collected from a man aged 30 to 39 in good health. V gene TRBV5-1 combines with J gene TRBJ1-2; 9 bases fit TRBD1. The CDR3: CASSLGDRDYGYTF. CDR3 DNA sequence: TGCGCCAGCAGCTTGGGGGACAGGGACTATGGCTACACCTTC.